The next 15 T cell receptor beta chains were all read from a single sample in a study of blood T cell repertoires in COVID-19. The assay was immunoSEQ multiplex PCR, and TCRdb's table has in-frame clones only and misses some. The sample holds under 300,000 clones, 86% seen once. Sequenced sample: peripheral blood. These receptors originate from a woman under 40 with COVID-19, enrolled during active disease.

The chain links TRBV2 to TRBJ2-1; a possible D gene is TRBD1 (6 bases). The CDR3 covers 19 residues. CDR1 and CDR2 from the germline V gene are SNHLY and FYNNEI. V was cut by 6 bases and J by 5 bases, with 29 bases left in between. CDR3 residues: CASRMKLVTGTPINNEQFF. For the CDR3, the DNA is TGTGCCAGCAGAATGAAACTCGTTACCGGGACACCCATTAACAATGAGCAGTTCTTC.

In this sample, this clone turned up a few times. The chain recombines TRBV5-1 with TRBJ2-5; weak D call: TRBD1 (6 bases). Germline-derived CDR1 and CDR2 are SGHRS and YFSETQ. V lost 0 bases to trimming and J lost 2 bases, with 11 bases between them. This CDR3 comprises 15 residues. The DNA for the CDR3 is TGCGCCAGCAGCTTGGTGGGACACAATCAAGAGACCCAGTACTTC. Translation gives CASSLVGHNQETQYF.

The rearrangement uses TRBV12-5 and TRBJ2-3, with 12 bases that match TRBD2. Germline V CDR1 and CDR2: LGHNT, FRNRAP. This CDR3 has 16 residues. Trimming at V came to 2 bases and at J to 3 bases, leaving 3 bases not matched to a gene. The chain's CDR3 is CASGLRTSGATDTQYF. The CDR3, as DNA: TGTGCTAGTGGTTTGAGGACTAGCGGGGCGACAGATACGCAGTATTTT.

The chain recombines TRBV4-1 with TRBJ2-5, with a tentative D call TRBD2 (6 bases). Germline V gene data show CDR1 as MGHRA and CDR2 as YSYEKL. With 0 bases removed from V and 2 bases from J, the gap between germline ends came to 13 bases. The CDR3 loop spans 16 amino acids. The CDR3 sequence is CASSQEVTRGQETQYF. The CDR3 region has the DNA TGCGCCAGCAGCCAAGAGGTGACTAGGGGACAAGAGACCCAGTACTTC.

The chain carries TRBV9 and TRBJ1-4; 7 bases line up with TRBD1. The trim removed 3 bases at V and 3 bases at J, leaving 5 bases unmatched. The CDR3 runs to 15 residues. Germline loops: CDR1 SGDLS, CDR2 YYNGEE. This CDR3 is CASSGGQGANEKLFF. The DNA for the CDR3 is TGTGCCAGCAGCGGGGGTCAGGGGGCTAATGAAAAACTGTTTTTT.

This chain joins TRBV29-1 and TRBJ1-2; TRBD1 matches 7 bases. This CDR3 contains 13 residues. Germline CDR1 SQVTM, CDR2 ANQGSEA. The V gene end was trimmed by 6 bases and the J gene end by 4 bases; junction bases not matched to a gene: 8. CDR3 protein: CSVAPGQSYGYTF. The CDR3 region has the DNA TGCAGCGTGGCACCGGGACAGAGCTATGGCTACACCTTC.

The V and J genes are TRBV9 and TRBJ2-2; possibly TRBD1 for D (5 bases). Per germline, CDR1 SGDLS and CDR2 YYNGEE. The V end lost 3 bases, the J end lost 0 bases, and 9 bases lay between the germline ends. CDR3 length: 15 residues. The CDR3 DNA follows: TGTGCCAGCAGCGCCAGGGTAACGAACACCGGGGAGCTGTTTTTT. This gives the protein CASSARVTNTGELFF.

The J gene is TRBJ1-4, the V gene TRBV7-9; perhaps TRBD1 as D (6 bases). Germline V gene data show CDR1 as SEHNR and CDR2 as FQNEAQ (reference sequence). The CDR3 loop spans 18 amino acids. V shed 1 base and J shed 4 bases, with 19 bases lying between them. The CDR3 here is CASSLGWVWTVGNEKLFF. The DNA for the CDR3 is TGTGCCAGCAGCTTAGGGTGGGTGTGGACAGTTGGTAATGAAAAACTGTTTTTT. Together with reference TRBV7-9 and TRBJ1-4, the CDR3 gives the full variable domain: DTGVSQNPRHKITKRGQNVTFRCDPISEHNRLYWYRQTLGQGPEFLTYFQNEAQLEKSRLLSDRFSAERPKGSFSTLEIQRTEQGDSAMYLCASSLGWVWTVGNEKLFFGSGTQLSVL.

Turning to this clone: At the DNA level, this CDR3 is encoded by other sequences in the same sample as well. V gene TRBV18 combines with J gene TRBJ2-7, with unresolved D. The germline gives CDR1 KGHSH, CDR2 LQKENI. The CDR3 sequence is 13 residues long. V shed 0 bases and J shed 1 base, with 4 bases lying between them. The CDR3 reads CASSPPSSYEQYF. The CDR3 DNA is TGTGCCAGCTCACCACCGTCTTCCTACGAGCAGTACTTC.

The J gene is TRBJ1-2, the V gene TRBV12-3 or TRBV12-4; D is unclear. The CDR3 consists of 12 residues. The V and J ends lost 2 bases and 5 bases respectively, with 6 bases between them. The CDR3 is CASSLYKYGYTF. In DNA form, the CDR3 reads TGTGCCAGCAGTTTATACAAGTATGGCTACACCTTC.

The chain has TRBV7-9 and TRBJ2-2; D might be TRBD2 (6 bases). This CDR3 region has 15 residues. Germline V lookup: CDR1 SEHNR, CDR2 FQNEAQ (reference sequence). Trimming stripped 8 bases from V and 3 bases from J, with 16 bases between. CDR3 region: CASQKGLKYTGELFF. The CDR3 DNA follows: TGTGCCAGCCAGAAGGGACTTAAATACACCGGGGAGCTGTTTTTT. The variable domain in full, completed from reference TRBV7-9 and TRBJ2-2, reads DTGVSQNPRHKITKRGQNVTFRCDPISEHNRLYWYRQTLGQGPEFLTYFQNEAQLEKSRLLSDRFSAERPKGSFSTLEIQRTEQGDSAMYLCASQKGLKYTGELFFGEGSRLTVL.

The V and J genes are TRBV18 and TRBJ1-1; D remains ambiguous. The CDR3 consists of 14 residues. Germline lookup yields CDR1 KGHSH and CDR2 LQKENI. The germline V and J ends were trimmed by 2 bases and 1 base, with 8 bases remaining between them. As DNA, the CDR3 is TGTGCCAGCTCACCAACGAGTGAGAACACTGAAGCTTTCTTT. Amino acids: CASSPTSENTEAFF.

V gene TRBV19 combines with J gene TRBJ1-1; D is unresolved. Between the trimmed V and J ends, which lost 3 bases and 4 bases, there was a span of 15 bases. Germline loops: CDR1 LNHDA, CDR2 SQIVND (reference sequence). The CDR3 extends over 15 amino acids. The CDR3 DNA sequence: TGTGCCAGTAGTATTTTATTCCGGCGGGCCACTGAAGCTTTCTTT. Protein sequence: CASSILFRRATEAFF.

V gene TRBV27 combines with J gene TRBJ2-1; 9 bases match TRBD2. The V segment lost 5 bases and the J segment 3 bases; nucleotides outside the gene matches: 2. Per the germline V gene, CDR1 is MNHEY and CDR2 is SMNVEV (reference sequence). CDR3 length: 14 residues. CDR3 sequence: CASSLAGYYNEQFF. The DNA for the CDR3 is TGTGCCAGCAGTCTAGCGGGGTACTACAATGAGCAGTTCTTC.

V gene TRBV10-1 combines with J gene TRBJ2-3; 8 bases are shared with TRBD2. This CDR3 has 16 amino acids. The V gene's germline CDR1 is WNHNN and CDR2 SYGVQD (reference sequence). V was pared by 4 bases and J by 3 bases, with 9 bases of the junction left unmatched. This CDR3 reads CASSAGRGVETDTQYF. The CDR3 region has the DNA TGCGCCAGCAGTGCCGGGCGGGGGGTCGAGACAGATACGCAGTATTTT.